The source of this T cell receptor (beta chain) is a study of blood T cell repertoires in COVID-19. The CDR3 is made up of 13 amino acids. Trimming shortened V by 2 bases and J by 5 bases, and 7 bases separated the two germline ends. CDR1 and CDR2 (germline): SGHTA, FQGNSA. Sequenced by immunoSEQ multiplex PCR; TCRdb stores in-frame clones only, minus some. This table holds around 97,000 clones, 70% to 90% found once. The sample taken for sequencing was peripheral blood. This clonotype was sampled from a man aged 45 to 65 in a cohort sampled during active COVID-19. The chain carries TRBV7-2 and TRBJ1-5; D gene unclear. DNA of the CDR3: TGTGCCAGCAGCTTATGGCAGGATCAGCCCCAGCATTTT. This codes for CASSLWQDQPQHF. The full variable domain, completed using reference TRBV7-2 and TRBJ1-5, is GAGVSQSPSNKVTEKGKDVELRCDPISGHTALYWYRQSLGQGLEFLIYFQGNSAPDKSGLPSDRFSAERTGGSVSTLTIQRTQQEDSAVYLCASSLWQDQPQHFGDGTRLSIL.